This TCR beta chain was found in a study of cytomegalovirus exposure and HLA in healthy donors. Study findings and constraints: In vitro testing confirmed a few CMV-associated chains as specific for CMV antigens. Some public TCRs appeared in many individuals, while most sequences were rare. It was approximately 170 TCR beta chains that were listed as cytomegalovirus-associated.

Here immunoSEQ multiplex PCR was the method, and the copy in TCRdb shows in-frame clones only, minus some. In the table there are about 55,000 clones, approximately 90% of which are singletons. Regarding this clone: Its antigen is not known.

The V end lost 4 bases, the J end lost 0 bases, and 6 bases lay between the germline ends. Germline V gene lookup returns CDR1 MNHEY and CDR2 SVGAGI. The CDR3 contains 13 residues. Sequences were obtained from PBMCs. This sequence was found in a man younger than 35 in good health and CMV-seronegative. The chain uses TRBV6-5 and TRBJ1-1; D gene uncertain. CDR3 in amino acids: CASSLLVNTEAFF. The CDR3 nucleotides are TGTGCCAGCAGTTTGCTAGTGAACACTGAAGCTTTCTTT.